This paragraph covers one T cell receptor (beta chain) sequence. Its specificity is not known. The CDR3 totals 13 residues. Germline assignment: CDR1 ENHRY and CDR2 SYGVKD. The V and J ends lost 10 bases and 6 bases respectively, with 16 bases between them. This record comes from a study of OX40 agonist ivuxolimab in advanced cancers. General study points: Clonal expansion by week 6 occurred in CD4+ and CD8+ blood T cells (at 0.1 to 3.0 mg/kg). Part of the nonresponder group also had normalized T-cell clonal expansion that was low.

Some clones are missing from TCRdb's copy, which holds only in-frame ones; the method was immunoSEQ multiplex PCR. This sample has around 100,000 clones, with 89% found just once. The J gene is TRBJ2-1, the V gene TRBV10-3, with D perhaps matching TRBD2 (7 bases). The sample was CD4+ or CD8+ T cells sorted from blood, taken in a trial of the OX40 agonist ivuxolimab. This clonotype was obtained from an adult with an advanced solid tumor such as melanoma, head and neck, liver or kidney cancer. CDR3 residues: CATRGGVSNEQFF. DNA of the CDR3: TGTGCCACTAGGGGGGGAGTCTCCAATGAGCAGTTCTTC.